The present T cell receptor beta chain was sequenced within a study of T cell changes during pregnancy in multiple sclerosis. Here immunoSEQ multiplex PCR was the method, and the copy in TCRdb shows in-frame clones only, minus some. The sample lists about 40,000 clones, 80% to 90% occurring once. The CDR3 is made up of 13 amino acids. Germline loops: CDR1 SGHAT, CDR2 FQNNGV. Trimming shortened V by 11 bases and J by 6 bases, and 17 bases separated the two germline ends. The clonotype comes from a female donor with multiple sclerosis, enrolled in a pregnancy study. The source material was CD4+ T cells from peripheral blood mononuclear cells, sampled before pregnancy. The V and J genes are TRBV11-2 and TRBJ1-5; no clear D gene. The chain's CDR3 is CAQRFEVCQPQHF. CDR3 in DNA: TGTGCCCAGCGGTTTGAGGTATGTCAGCCCCAGCATTTT.